In its sample, the clone carrying this TCR beta chain was seen a few times. The target antigen is unknown. It was with 60 Vbeta and 13 Jbeta primers that the PCR ran. Measured with immunoSEQ multiplex PCR; TCRdb has only the in-frame clones, and not every one. Seen here are some 190,000 clones, around 76% observed once, and the top ten hold approximately 1.4%. Despite likely unrecorded immune exposures, the donors were nominally healthy at the time of sampling. The CDR3 is 19 amino acids. Germline CDR1 SGHRS, CDR2 YFSETQ. Trimming removed 4 bases at V and 0 bases at J, with 20 bases between. This sample is drawn from a study of cytomegalovirus exposure and HLA in healthy donors. Study-wide points: Later on, an analysis tied under 20,000 TCR beta sequences to HLA alleles at 0.05 false discovery rate.

This receptor was taken from a man aged 40-55 years in good health and CMV-seronegative. The sample comprised PBMCs. The chain is built from TRBV5-1 and TRBJ2-6; D is possibly TRBD1 (8 bases). The CDR3 loop is CASSIQQGGVFSGANVLTF. For the CDR3, the DNA is TGCGCCAGCAGCATCCAACAGGGGGGGGTCTTCTCTGGGGCCAACGTCCTGACTTTC.